Following are 12 T cell receptor beta chains from one sample sequenced in a study of T-cell reconstitution after alpha-beta-depleted transplantation in children. Unique molecular identifiers tagged the TCRbeta library. MiXCR, run by TCRdb on the PCR reads, gives a single entry per CDR3 protein. The sample has under 850,000 distinct CDR3 sequences, around 12% seen once. The sample was PBMCs, taken before TCRalphabeta/CD19-depleted stem cell transplant. These receptors were collected from a girl between 2 and 10 years old with congenital amegakaryocytic thrombocytopenia, due to receive a stem cell transplant.

This clonotype was recorded many times. V and J are TRBV5-1 and TRBJ1-1; 9 positions agree with TRBD1. This CDR3 has 18 residues. The germline gives CDR1 SGHRS, CDR2 YFSETQ. With V trimmed by 3 bases and J by 0 bases, 12 bases remained unmatched. The CDR3 is CASSWSRDREGVNTEAFF. The CDR3 DNA reads TGCGCCAGCAGCTGGTCCCGGGACAGGGAAGGGGTGAACACTGAAGCTTTCTTT.

This clonotype has at least ten counts. The chain employs TRBV5-1 and TRBJ2-1; D is ambiguous. This CDR3 spans 11 amino acids. The V and J ends lost 7 bases and 5 bases respectively, with 7 bases between them. Germline CDR1 is SGHRS and CDR2 is YFSETQ. The CDR3 here is CASGANNEQFF. CDR3 DNA: TGCGCCAGCGGAGCTAACAATGAGCAGTTCTTC.

The chain carries TRBV19 and TRBJ2-3; possible D gene TRBD2, 6 bases. Germline CDR1 LNHDA, CDR2 SQIVND (reference sequence). V lost 6 bases and J lost 5, with 12 bases in between. CDR3 length: 13 amino acids. In DNA, the CDR3 is TGTGCCAGTAGACGGGAGTGGGGAGATACGCAGTATTTT. Its protein is CASRREWGDTQYF.

The table lists this clonotype with a few counts. CDR3 loop: CASSWTPSGPPFF. The CDR3 DNA sequence: TGTGCCAGCAGCTGGACCCCTAGCGGTCCCCCGTTCTTC. This sequence joins TRBV5-6 and TRBJ2-1, with 7 positions matching TRBD2. J was trimmed by 15 bases and V by 3 bases; bases with no gene match: 12. Germline V gene sequence: CDR1 SGHDT, CDR2 YYEEEE. There are 13 residues in the CDR3. Full variable domain (rest looked up from reference TRBV5-6 and TRBJ2-1): DAGVTQSPTHLIKTRGQQVTLRCSPKSGHDTVSWYQQALGQGPQFIFQYYEEEERQRGNFPDRFSGHQFPNYSSELNVNALLLGDSALYLCASSWTPSGPPFFGPGTRLTVL.

This clonotype was seen many times. This CDR3 is CASSYLRGRENEQFF. In DNA, the CDR3 is TGTGCCAGCAGTTACCTTAGGGGTCGGGAGAATGAGCAGTTCTTC. The chain combines TRBV6-5 with TRBJ2-1, with D tentatively TRBD2 (6 bases). The CDR3 contains 15 residues. Trimming cost V 2 bases and J 7 bases, with 15 bases left between them. Germline assignment: CDR1 MNHEY and CDR2 SVGAGI.

This clonotype showed up many times. The V call is TRBV20-1, the J call TRBJ1-1; TRBD1 is a possible D gene (6 bases). V lost 6 bases, J lost 1 base, and 15 bases lay in between. CDR3 size: 14 residues. Germline V gene sequence: CDR1 DFQATT, CDR2 SNEGSKA (reference sequence). CDR3 coding DNA: TGCAGTGCCTGGACAGCTGGGGCGAACACTGAAGCTTTCTTT. Its protein is CSAWTAGANTEAFF.

This clonotype was seen ten or more times. The V gene is TRBV20-1, the J gene TRBJ2-3; 7 bases match TRBD2. The CDR3 consists of 13 residues. The germline CDR1 and CDR2 sequences are DFQATT and SNEGSKA (reference sequence). V gave up 5 bases and J gave up 3 bases; unmatched junction bases: 5. In DNA form, the CDR3 reads TGCAGTGCTCGGGGGACTATAACAGATACGCAGTATTTT. Protein sequence: CSARGTITDTQYF.

V and J are TRBV29-1 and TRBJ2-5; D is ambiguous. The V and J ends lost 7 bases and 1 base respectively, with 13 bases between them. Germline V gives CDR1 SQVTM, CDR2 ANQGSEA. The CDR3 has 13 residues. The CDR3 loop is CSAFLSIQETQYF. The CDR3 DNA is TGCAGCGCGTTCCTCAGTATCCAAGAGACCCAGTACTTC.

This rearrangement joins TRBV2 to TRBJ2-3; possible D gene TRBD2, 6 bases. This CDR3 spans 14 amino acids. Germline CDR1 reads SNHLY; CDR2 reads FYNNEI. Trimming removed 1 base from V and 2 bases from J, with 7 bases in between. CDR3 bases: TGTGCCAGCAGTGAAGGGCGGGACACAGATACGCAGTATTTT. Amino acids: CASSEGRDTDTQYF.

The chain couples TRBV10-3 to TRBJ1-2; no reliable D call. This CDR3 comprises 14 residues. V was cut by 0 bases and J by 4 bases, with 9 bases left in between. Germline V CDR1 and CDR2: ENHRY, SYGVKD. CDR3 protein: CAISESSVFYGYTF. The CDR3 DNA reads TGTGCCATCAGTGAGTCGTCGGTTTTCTATGGCTACACCTTC.

This clonotype appeared many times. This rearrangement joins TRBV20-1 to TRBJ1-5, with a possible D match to TRBD1 (5 bases). With 5 bases removed from V and 4 bases from J, the gap between germline ends came to 12 bases. The CDR3 has 13 amino acids. CDR1 and CDR2 from the germline V gene are DFQATT and SNEGSKA (reference sequence). This chain's CDR3 is CSAGTVRNQPQHF. The CDR3 bases are TGCAGTGCTGGGACGGTCCGTAATCAGCCCCAGCATTTT.

At least ten counts were recorded for this clonotype. The rearrangement links TRBV5-1 to TRBJ1-6, with TRBD1 as a possible D gene (5 bases). The V and J ends lost 2 bases and 7 bases respectively, with 10 bases between them. The CDR3 extends over 14 amino acids. Germline lookup yields CDR1 SGHRS and CDR2 YFSETQ. The DNA for the CDR3 is TGCGCCAGCAGCTTACAGGACCCGAATTCACCCCTCCACTTT. The encoded protein is CASSLQDPNSPLHF. The entire variable domain, with the rest obtained from reference TRBV5-1 and TRBJ1-6, is as follows: KAGVTQTPRYLIKTRGQQVTLSCSPISGHRSVSWYQQTPGQGLQFLFEYFSETQRNKGNFPGRFSGRQFSNSRSEMNVSTLELGDSALYLCASSLQDPNSPLHFGNGTRLTVT.